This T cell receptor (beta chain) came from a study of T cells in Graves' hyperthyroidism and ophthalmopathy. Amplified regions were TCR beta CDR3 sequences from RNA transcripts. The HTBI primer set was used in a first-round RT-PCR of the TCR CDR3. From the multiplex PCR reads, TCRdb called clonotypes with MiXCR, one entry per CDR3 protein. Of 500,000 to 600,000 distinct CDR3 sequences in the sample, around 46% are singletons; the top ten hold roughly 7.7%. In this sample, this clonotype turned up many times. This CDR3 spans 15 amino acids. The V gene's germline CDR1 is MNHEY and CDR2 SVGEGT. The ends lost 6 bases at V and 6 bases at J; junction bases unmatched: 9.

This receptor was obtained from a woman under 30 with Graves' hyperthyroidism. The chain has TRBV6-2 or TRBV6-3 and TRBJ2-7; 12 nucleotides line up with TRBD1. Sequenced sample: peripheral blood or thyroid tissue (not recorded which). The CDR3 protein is CASRPTGQGAAEQYF. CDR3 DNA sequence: TGTGCCAGCAGACCAACGGGACAGGGGGCGGCCGAGCAGTACTTC.